The TCR beta chain described here comes from a study of spatial heterogeneity in lung cancer. Time point meaning: sample taken at primary tumor resection. The input material, whole RNA from tumor, nontumor lung or frozen PBMC, was sequenced unsorted. One entry per CDR3 protein, called by TCRdb with MiXCR from the 5' RACE reads. The sample lists roughly 14,000 distinct CDR3 sequences; over 9% were seen once. Germline lookup yields CDR1 ENHRY and CDR2 SYGVKD. This CDR3 is 17 amino acids long. V gave up 4 bases and J gave up 6 bases; unmatched junction bases: 8. The TCR sequence derives from a male donor with early-stage non-small cell lung cancer. The rearrangement links TRBV10-3 to TRBJ1-6; 11 positions match TRBD1. Sequenced material: PBMCs, taken at surgery. CDR3 nucleotide sequence: TGTGCCATCAGTGGGAAGGGGACAGGGGGTGGTAATTCACCCCTCCACTTT. It translates to CAISGKGTGGGNSPLHF.